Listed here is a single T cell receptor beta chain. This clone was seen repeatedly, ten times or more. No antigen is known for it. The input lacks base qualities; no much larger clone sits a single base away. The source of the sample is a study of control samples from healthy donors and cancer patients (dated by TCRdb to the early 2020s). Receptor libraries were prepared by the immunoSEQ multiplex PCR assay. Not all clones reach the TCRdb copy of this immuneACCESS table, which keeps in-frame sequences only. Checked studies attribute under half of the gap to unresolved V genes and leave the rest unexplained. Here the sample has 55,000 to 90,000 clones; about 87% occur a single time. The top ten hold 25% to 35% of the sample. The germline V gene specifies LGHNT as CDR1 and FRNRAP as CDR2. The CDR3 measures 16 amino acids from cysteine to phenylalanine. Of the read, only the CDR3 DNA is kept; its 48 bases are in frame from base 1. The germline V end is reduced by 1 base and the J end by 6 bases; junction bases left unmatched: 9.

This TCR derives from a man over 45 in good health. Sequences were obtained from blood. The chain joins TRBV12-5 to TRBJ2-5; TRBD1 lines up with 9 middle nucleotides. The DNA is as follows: TGTGCTAGTGGTTTGGGCGGACAGGGGCTAGGACAGACCCAGTACTTC. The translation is CASGLGGQGLGQTQYF.